A single sample is the source of the 30 T cell receptor beta chains below, sequenced in a study of blood T cell repertoires in COVID-19. The table came from immunoSEQ multiplex PCR; TCRdb's copy has only in-frame clones and leaves some out. This sample has hundreds of thousands of clones; approximately 90% occur once, and the top ten carry 1.4%. Sequenced sample: peripheral blood. These receptors all stem from a woman in her twenties or thirties with active or convalescent COVID-19.

The DNA for the CDR3 is TGTGCCAGCAGTGAACTAGCGATGGTTCTGTTTTTT. Encoded protein: CASSELAMVLFF. This chain joins TRBV2 and TRBJ2-2; D is possibly TRBD2 (6 bases). CDR3 length equals 12 residues. CDR1 is SNHLY and CDR2 is FYNNEI in the germline V gene. V lost 2 bases and J 14 bases, leaving 12 bases between the germline ends.

The rearrangement links TRBV27 to TRBJ2-2; possible D gene TRBD2, 5 bases. The V end was cut by 5 bases, the J end by 3 bases, with 13 bases between. This CDR3 region has 15 residues. Germline V gene lookup returns CDR1 MNHEY and CDR2 SMNVEV (reference sequence). The CDR3, as DNA: TGTGCCAGCAGTCTCTTAGCGCAACACACCGGGGAGCTGTTTTTT. Translation gives CASSLLAQHTGELFF.

In its sample, this clone was seen a few times. This chain links TRBV3-1 (or the pseudogene TRBV3-2) with TRBJ1-1; D possibly corresponds to TRBD1 (6 bases). This CDR3 has 14 residues. The V gene lost 4 bases and the J gene lost 4 bases, with 13 bases spanning the gap. Per germline, CDR1 LGHDT and CDR2 YNNKEL (reference sequence). CDR3 in DNA: TGTGCCAGCAGCCGGACAGACACGAGCACTGAAGCTTTCTTT. Translated: CASSRTDTSTEAFF.

The chain uses TRBV27 and TRBJ2-1; no definite D call. V was shortened by 4 bases and J by 4 bases, with 20 bases between the two germline ends. Germline V CDR1 and CDR2: MNHEY, SMNVEV (reference sequence). The CDR3 loop spans 17 amino acids. The DNA of the CDR3 is TGTGCCAGCAGTTCCCAACCGGTTGTTGAAAAGTACAATGAGCAGTTCTTC. Translated, it gives CASSSQPVVEKYNEQFF.

This sequence joins TRBV3-1 (or the pseudogene TRBV3-2) and TRBJ1-1, with D tentatively TRBD1 (6 bases). Germline V gives CDR1 LGHDT, CDR2 YNNKEL (reference sequence). The CDR3 covers 14 residues. V was pared by 4 bases and J by 7 bases, with 16 bases between. As DNA, the CDR3 is TGTGCCAGCAGCCCCGGACAGCCCCTGCTTGAAGCTTTCTTT. Protein sequence: CASSPGQPLLEAFF.

To note about this clone: Different DNA sequences within this sample yield the same CDR3. This sequence joins TRBV29-1 and TRBJ2-1; TRBD2 matches 8 bases. Germline V lookup: CDR1 SQVTM, CDR2 ANQGSEA. Unmatched junction bases numbered 5, after V lost 6 bases and J lost 1 base. CDR3 length equals 14 residues. CDR3 sequence (DNA): TGCAGCGTGGTCAGCGGGAGTTCCTACAATGAGCAGTTCTTC. Its translation: CSVVSGSSYNEQFF.

DNA of the CDR3: TGCGCCAGCAGCTTGGCAGTAGCGGGAGTAGGCGAGCAGTACTTC. Protein sequence: CASSLAVAGVGEQYF. V is TRBV5-1 and J is TRBJ2-7; 9 positions agree with TRBD2. The ends lost 0 bases at V and 6 bases at J; junction bases unmatched: 7. The CDR3 loop spans 15 amino acids. Germline CDR1 is SGHRS and CDR2 is YFSETQ.

In its sample, this clone was seen once. The CDR3 nucleotides are TGTGCCTGGACTCTGACCTCGGGGGGCTGGTATGGCTACACCTTC. Encoded protein: CAWTLTSGGWYGYTF. The V and J genes are TRBV30 and TRBJ1-2; a possible D gene is TRBD1 (6 bases). Germline loops: CDR1 GTSNPN, CDR2 SVGIG (reference sequence). This CDR3 is 15 amino acids long. V lost 4 bases and J lost 5, with 20 bases in between.

This clone was picked up one time. The genes are TRBV5-1 and TRBJ1-2, with D unclear. V gave up 0 bases and J gave up 6 bases, with 12 bases separating them. The CDR3 extends over 14 amino acids. Germline V lookup: CDR1 SGHRS, CDR2 YFSETQ. The chain's CDR3 is CASSLAHRGDGYTF. CDR3 DNA sequence: TGCGCCAGCAGCTTGGCCCACCGCGGGGATGGCTACACCTTC.

The chain combines TRBV19 with TRBJ2-3; possible D gene TRBD2, 6 bases. Germline CDR1 and CDR2: LNHDA and SQIVND (reference sequence). The CDR3 is made up of 16 amino acids. V shed 1 base and J shed 5 bases, with 16 bases lying between them. This chain's CDR3 is CASSIGTTVGGDTQYF. Written as DNA, the CDR3 is TGTGCCAGTAGTATAGGGACTACCGTCGGGGGAGATACGCAGTATTTT.

Only one count was recorded for this clone. The chain employs TRBV7-9 and TRBJ2-5, with a tentative D call TRBD2 (7 bases). The V end was cut by 5 bases, the J end by 5 bases, with 24 bases between. CDR1 and CDR2 from the germline V gene are SEHNR and FQNEAQ (reference sequence). The CDR3 loop spans 17 amino acids. The CDR3 DNA reads TGTGCCAGCAGCCCCTGGGGGGGCCAAATTCGTATCGAGACCCAGTACTTC. This encodes CASSPWGGQIRIETQYF.

The chain uses TRBV5-6 and TRBJ1-1; the D gene is possibly TRBD1 (5 bases). V was trimmed by 1 base and J by 3 bases, leaving 16 bases between them. CDR1 is SGHDT, CDR2 YYEEEE, per germline. The CDR3 length is 16 residues. CDR3 loop: CASSLRAVGGDTEAFF. In DNA, the CDR3 is TGTGCCAGCAGCTTGCGCGCAGTCGGGGGGGACACTGAAGCTTTCTTT.

The chain links TRBV5-4 to TRBJ2-6; the D is unclear. Trimming left V 5 bases short and J 2 bases short, with 14 bases between. The V gene's germline CDR1 is SGHNT and CDR2 YYREEE (reference sequence). This CDR3 spans 16 amino acids. The DNA for the CDR3 is TGTGCCAGCAGTGCTTCAGGTGTCACTGGGGCCAACGTCCTGACTTTC. Protein: CASSASGVTGANVLTF.

The V gene is TRBV10-1, the J gene TRBJ2-7, with D perhaps matching TRBD2 (5 bases). V dropped 4 bases and J dropped 6 bases, with 19 bases sitting between them. The CDR3 is 15 amino acids. CDR1 is WNHNN, CDR2 SYGVQD, per germline (reference sequence). The CDR3 sequence: CASSVGRTSPGEQYF. CDR3 sequence (DNA): TGCGCCAGCAGTGTGGGGAGAACGTCTCCTGGCGAGCAGTACTTC.

This clone was counted only a few times. This chain links TRBV5-1 with TRBJ2-2; TRBD2 is a possible D gene (5 bases). The CDR3 is 14 amino acids. Germline V gene sequence: CDR1 SGHRS, CDR2 YFSETQ. V lost 4 bases, J lost 0 bases, and 7 bases lay in between. The CDR3 reads CASSPTTNTGELFF. DNA for the CDR3: TGCGCCAGCAGCCCGACTACGAACACCGGGGAGCTGTTTTTT.

This clone has just one count. The chain has TRBV24-1 and TRBJ1-6; D is possibly TRBD1 (5 bases). Germline-derived CDR1 and CDR2 are KGHDR and SFDVKD. The V and J ends lost 5 bases and 4 bases respectively, with 8 bases between them. The CDR3 loop spans 14 amino acids. CDR3: CATSGDSYNSPLHF. The CDR3 nucleotides read TGTGCCACCAGTGGCGACAGTTATAATTCACCCCTCCACTTT.

The V gene is TRBV18, the J gene TRBJ1-5; D uncertain. The CDR3 consists of 14 residues. The V gene lost 1 base and the J gene lost 4 bases, with 8 bases spanning the gap. Germline lookup yields CDR1 KGHSH and CDR2 LQKENI. The DNA of the CDR3 is TGTGCCAGCTCACCACAGCTGAATAATCAGCCCCAGCATTTT. Its protein is CASSPQLNNQPQHF. Supplemented by reference TRBV18 and TRBJ1-5, the full variable domain reads NAGVMQNPRHLVRRRGQEARLRCSPMKGHSHVYWYRQLPEEGLKFMVYLQKENIIDESGMPKERFSAEFPKEGPSILRIQQVVRGDSAAYFCASSPQLNNQPQHFGDGTRLSIL.

As DNA, the CDR3 is TGTGCCACCAGAAAGACAGAAGTAAACACTGAAGCTTTCTTT. Its protein product is CATRKTEVNTEAFF. The J gene is TRBJ1-1, the V gene TRBV15; tentative D call: TRBD1 (5 bases). V dropped 6 bases and J dropped 2 bases, with 13 bases sitting between them. The CDR3 consists of 14 residues. Germline V lookup: CDR1 LNHNV, CDR2 YYDKDF (reference sequence).

V gene TRBV5-1 combines with J gene TRBJ2-7; 9 bases are a match to TRBD2. CDR1 is SGHRS and CDR2 is YFSETQ in the germline V gene. The CDR3 contains 16 residues. V trimming: 3 bases; J trimming: 4 bases; junction bases outside the gene matches: 11. In DNA, the CDR3 is TGCGCCAGCAGCTGGCCCCCGGGTAGCGGGAGTTACGAGCAGTACTTC. Encoded protein: CASSWPPGSGSYEQYF.

The chain carries TRBV10-2 and TRBJ2-5; 14 positions agree with TRBD2. Germline CDR1 and CDR2: WSHSY and SAAADI. Germline trimming cut 5 bases from V and 1 base from J; bases unmatched to any gene: 3. CDR3 length equals 16 residues. Written as DNA, the CDR3 is TGCGCCAGCAGTCGTGGGACTAGCGGGGGCCAAGAGACCCAGTACTTC. Translated: CASSRGTSGGQETQYF.

The gene calls are TRBV15 and TRBJ1-2, with D maybe TRBD1 (5 bases). Germline V lookup: CDR1 LNHNV, CDR2 YYDKDF (reference sequence). The CDR3 totals 14 residues. Trimming shortened V by 5 bases and J by 8 bases, and 18 bases separated the two germline ends. CDR3 sequence reads: CATSRGGNSRGYTF. The DNA for the CDR3 is TGTGCCACCAGCCGGGGGGGGAATTCTAGGGGCTACACCTTC.

The V and J genes are TRBV18 and TRBJ2-7, with 8 bases matching TRBD1. The germline V gene encodes CDR1 KGHSH and CDR2 LQKENI. There are 13 residues in the CDR3. Unmatched junction bases numbered 3, after V lost 3 bases and J lost 5 bases. In nucleotides, the CDR3 is TGTGCCAGCTCACCTACAGGGGGACACGAGCAGTACTTC. This sequence encodes CASSPTGGHEQYF.

The chain carries TRBV11-2 and TRBJ1-1, with D possibly TRBD1 on 5 matching bases. CDR3 length: 16 amino acids. In germline, CDR1 is SGHAT, CDR2 FQNNGV. V lost 1 base and J lost 1, with 13 bases in between. CDR3 region: CASSLGAGLGNTEAFF. The DNA for the CDR3 is TGTGCCAGCAGCTTAGGGGCAGGGTTGGGGAACACTGAAGCTTTCTTT.

The chain has TRBV27 and TRBJ1-2; TRBD1 aligns across 7 bases. Per germline, CDR1 MNHEY and CDR2 SMNVEV (reference sequence). The CDR3 loop spans 16 amino acids. Germline trimming cut 3 bases from V and 3 bases from J; bases unmatched to any gene: 10. The CDR3 DNA reads as TGTGCCAGCAGTTTCCGGAACAGGGGCAAAGACTATGGCTACACCTTC. Translation gives CASSFRNRGKDYGYTF.

The rearrangement uses TRBV18 and TRBJ1-1; D perhaps matches TRBD1 (6 bases). The CDR3 has 15 residues. The germline CDR1 and CDR2 sequences are KGHSH and LQKENI. Between the trimmed V and J ends, which lost 3 bases and 5 bases, there was a span of 16 bases. Here the CDR3 reads CASSPYYTGWTEAFF. The CDR3 DNA sequence: TGTGCCAGCTCACCCTATTATACAGGGTGGACTGAAGCTTTCTTT.

The chain links TRBV28 to TRBJ1-2; 12 positions agree with TRBD1. This CDR3 has 15 residues. Looked up from germline, CDR1 is MDHEN and CDR2 is SYDVKM. The V segment lost 4 bases and the J segment 8 bases; nucleotides outside the gene matches: 8. CDR3 amino acids: CASSSQGQGARGYTF. In nucleotides, the CDR3 is TGTGCCAGCAGTTCCCAGGGACAGGGGGCGCGGGGCTACACCTTC.

The gene calls are TRBV7-8 and TRBJ1-5; D is perhaps TRBD1 (5 bases). The CDR3 spans 15 residues. V was shortened by 1 base and J by 3 bases, with 10 bases between the two germline ends. The germline V gene encodes CDR1 SGHVS and CDR2 FQNEAQ. The CDR3 is CASSLGAGLNQPQHF. In nucleotides, the CDR3 is TGTGCCAGCAGCTTAGGGGCGGGACTCAATCAGCCCCAGCATTTT.

This clone was seen just once. The chain has TRBV11-2 and TRBJ2-7, with a weak D call TRBD1 (5 bases). Trimming stripped 0 bases from V and 3 bases from J, with 12 bases between. Per germline, CDR1 SGHAT and CDR2 FQNNGV. The CDR3 length is 15 residues. For the CDR3, the DNA is TGTGCCAGCAGCTTAGAATGGGGCCAGGGCTACGAGCAGTACTTC. Amino acid sequence: CASSLEWGQGYEQYF.

The V and J genes are TRBV6-5 and TRBJ1-2; a weak D match, TRBD1 (6 bases). Per germline, CDR1 MNHEY and CDR2 SVGAGI. V was shortened by 6 bases and J by 5 bases, with 16 bases between the two germline ends. The CDR3 extends over 14 amino acids. The DNA for the CDR3 is TGTGCCAGCAGGGTTAGGGGGGGCTGGTATGGCTACACCTTC. As protein: CASRVRGGWYGYTF.

V and J are TRBV4-1 and TRBJ2-7; D gene uncertain. This CDR3 spans 13 amino acids. From germline, CDR1 is MGHRA and CDR2 YSYEKL. V was pared by 2 bases and J by 7 bases, with 12 bases between. CDR3 nucleotide sequence: TGCGCCAGCAGCCAATCATCCATCACAGAGCAGTACTTC. It translates to CASSQSSITEQYF.